The entry below describes one T cell receptor beta chain. Antigen specificity is unknown. TCRdb keeps only in-frame clones here, not all; method: immunoSEQ multiplex PCR. In the table there are around 84,000 clones, just over 85% of which are singletons. The sample is drawn from a study of T cell responses to AZD1222 COVID-19 vaccine. Whole-study results and caveats: Spike-specific TCR breadth and depth went up after people got two AZD1222 doses. Clonal diversity was possibly underestimated, and the donors were mostly white British, with more females. Regions 160-218 and 743-854 held dominance among vaccine-associated CD4 TCRs, which spanned spike.

The sequencing used peripheral blood, collected on day 0 of MenACWY control vaccination. The sequence came from an adult in good health.

The DNA of the CDR3 is TGTGCCAGTAGTGACAGTGCCTGGAACACTGAAGCTTTCTTT. This sequence encodes CASSDSAWNTEAFF. The gene calls are TRBV19 and TRBJ1-1, with a tentative D call TRBD1 (5 bases). V gave up 5 bases and J gave up 1 base, with 11 bases separating them. This CDR3 has 14 amino acids. Germline V gene lookup returns CDR1 LNHDA and CDR2 SQIVND (reference sequence).